Listed below are T cell receptor beta chains from one sample, sequenced in a study of cytomegalovirus exposure and HLA in healthy donors. The table came from immunoSEQ multiplex PCR; TCRdb's copy has only in-frame clones and leaves some out. Of 100,000 to 150,000 clones in the sample, 75% to 85% were seen once. Specimen: PBMCs. The receptor set was obtained from a man aged 35 to 55 in good health and CMV-seronegative. Each CDR3 is given without its conserved first and last residue. Fields, in order: CDR3 length, D gene, V gene, J gene, CDR3 protein. The D gene is left open where the match is weak.

15	.	TRBV19	TRBJ2-1	ASSIISANRRENEQF
9	.	TRBV30	TRBJ1-1	AQGGNTEAF
15	TRBD2	TRBV19	TRBJ2-7	ASSIDLRAAGGYEQY
7	.	TRBV12-5	TRBJ1-1	ASGFPQF
15	TRBD1	TRBV13	TRBJ2-3	ASSSLGGQVSTDTQY
12	TRBD1	TRBV27	TRBJ1-5	ASSWTGLNQPQH
9	.	TRBV20-1	TRBJ1-2	SADSDYGYT
16	.	TRBV5-4	TRBJ1-1	ASSPTDYPLMKGSEAF
13	.	TRBV5-6	TRBJ1-2	ASRNRATVNYGYT
14	.	TRBV5-1	TRBJ2-2	ASSLDPSLNTGELF
12	.	TRBV18	TRBJ1-2	ASSPGGVPHGYT
13	TRBD2	TRBV6-1	TRBJ2-3	ASSEERGGTDTQY
11	.	TRBV7-9	TRBJ2-5	ASSLSPEETQY
12	.	TRBV7-8	TRBJ2-3	ASSLIQGPDTQY